The 32 T cell receptor beta chains below come from one sample, sequenced in a study of early T cells in non-severe SARS-CoV-2 infection. TCRdb analysed the 5' RACE reads with MiXCR anew, one entry per CDR3 protein. The repertoire holds more than 80,000 distinct CDR3 sequences, with around 15% as singletons. Sequenced input: whole blood. The receptors derive from an adult who was a healthcare worker with PCR-confirmed SARS-CoV-2 infection or an uninfected control (not recorded which).

The V gene is TRBV5-1, the J gene TRBJ1-1; D gene uncertain. Germline V gene sequence: CDR1 SGHRS, CDR2 YFSETQ. The V gene lost 5 bases and the J gene lost 5 bases, with 13 bases spanning the gap. This CDR3 is built from 13 residues. The CDR3 loop reads CASSLLDRTEAFF. Here the CDR3 DNA reads TGCGCCAGCAGTTTATTGGACCGAACTGAAGCTTTCTTT.

The rearrangement joins TRBV4-1 to TRBJ2-2, with TRBD1 matching 7 bases. Germline V CDR1 and CDR2: MGHRA, YSYEKL. CDR3 length: 18 amino acids. Losses at the gene ends were 1 base for V and 4 bases for J; bases not matched to a gene: 12. The CDR3 loop is CASSQVHAGTDVTGELFF. CDR3 sequence (DNA): TGCGCCAGCAGCCAAGTTCACGCCGGGACAGACGTCACCGGGGAGCTGTTTTTT.

This clonotype was observed a handful of times. The V call is TRBV20-1, the J call TRBJ2-2; 9 bases fit TRBD1. The CDR3 runs to 16 residues. The germline gives CDR1 DFQATT, CDR2 SNEGSKA (reference sequence). V lost 3 bases and J lost 2; bases outside the gene matches: 7. The CDR3 is CSARHGTGFNTGELFF. DNA for the CDR3: TGCAGTGCTAGGCACGGGACAGGGTTTAACACCGGGGAGCTGTTTTTT.

This rearrangement joins TRBV7-2 to TRBJ2-7; no clear D gene. V lost 5 bases, J lost 0 bases, and 8 bases lay in between. Per the germline V gene, CDR1 is SGHTA and CDR2 is FQGNSA. This CDR3 has 13 residues. CDR3 amino acids: CASSTQNSYEQYF. The CDR3 DNA sequence: TGTGCCAGCAGCACCCAAAACTCCTACGAGCAGTACTTC.

The rearrangement links TRBV20-1 to TRBJ1-2; 8 nucleotides agree with TRBD1. Trimming removed 6 bases from V and 4 bases from J; junction bases left unmatched: 7. Germline V lookup: CDR1 DFQATT, CDR2 SNEGSKA (reference sequence). The CDR3 is 13 amino acids. Here the CDR3 DNA reads TGCAGTGCAGCCGGGACAGGCAGCTATGGCTACACCTTC. As protein: CSAAGTGSYGYTF.

A note on this clonotype: No conserved phenylalanine or tryptophan is present at the end of the CDR3, so a read error is the likely explanation. The chain employs TRBV7-8 and TRBJ1-1; no reliable D call. The V and J ends lost 5 bases and 4 bases respectively, with 5 bases between them. The germline V gene has CDR1 SGHVS and CDR2 FQNEAQ. The CDR3 totals 11 residues. The CDR3 nucleotides are TGTGCCAGCAGCCAATTCACTGAAGCTTTCATT. This translates into CASSQFTEAFI.

This clonotype has ten or more counts. The V and J genes are TRBV7-3 and TRBJ2-2; D remains unclear. The germline V and J ends were trimmed by 8 bases and 4 bases, with 11 bases remaining between them. In germline, CDR1 is SGHTA, CDR2 FQGTGA. CDR3 length: 13 residues. The CDR3 DNA sequence: TGTGCCAGCGGTCGGGTCGGCACCGGGGAGCTGTTTTTT. It encodes CASGRVGTGELFF.

This clonotype was counted ten times or more. V gene TRBV18 combines with J gene TRBJ1-2; D unresolved. CDR1 and CDR2 (germline): KGHSH, LQKENI. V dropped 8 bases and J dropped 7 bases, with 14 bases sitting between them. This CDR3 is built from 12 residues. CDR3 residues: CASQSPGGGYTF. The CDR3 coding sequence is TGTGCCAGCCAGTCCCCCGGCGGTGGCTACACCTTC. The full variable domain, rest sourced from reference TRBV18 and TRBJ1-2, is NAGVMQNPRHLVRRRGQEARLRCSPMKGHSHVYWYRQLPEEGLKFMVYLQKENIIDESGMPKERFSAEFPKEGPSILRIQQVVRGDSAAYFCASQSPGGGYTFGSGTRLTVV.

This chain uses TRBV6-1 with TRBJ2-7; D could derive from TRBD1 or TRBD2 (5 bases each). The CDR3 extends over 14 amino acids. Germline CDR1 reads MNHNS; CDR2 reads SASEGT. The V end was cut by 6 bases, the J end by 6 bases, with 18 bases between. In DNA, the CDR3 is TGTGCCAGCAGCCAACGGGACCATCGTGCCGAGCAGTACTTC. Translation gives CASSQRDHRAEQYF.

The chain couples TRBV5-1 to TRBJ2-1; D call uncertain. Trimming left V 4 bases short and J 8 bases short, with 10 bases between. Germline V gene lookup returns CDR1 SGHRS and CDR2 YFSETQ. The CDR3 runs 12 residues. The CDR3 DNA sequence: TGCGCCAGCAGCGAGAGAGGCGATGAGCAGTTCTTC. This encodes CASSERGDEQFF.

The chain joins TRBV10-3 to TRBJ2-3; D uncertain. Germline lookup yields CDR1 ENHRY and CDR2 SYGVKD. Trimming removed 2 bases at V and 2 bases at J, with 14 bases between. The CDR3 is 16 residues long. The chain's CDR3 is CAISEPQTGLTDTQYF. Here the CDR3 DNA reads TGTGCCATCAGTGAGCCTCAGACGGGCCTCACAGATACGCAGTATTTT.

The table lists this clonotype with a few counts. The chain uses TRBV11-2 and TRBJ2-7, with D unclear. Germline CDR1 reads SGHAT; CDR2 reads FQNNGV. V was cut by 7 bases and J by 2 bases, with 9 bases left in between. The CDR3 has 12 residues. This CDR3 reads CASTFTTYEQYF. The CDR3 DNA is TGTGCCAGCACCTTCACGACCTACGAGCAGTACTTC.

The rearrangement joins TRBV6-1 to TRBJ2-6; 9 positions match TRBD1. From germline, CDR1 is MNHNS and CDR2 SASEGT. Germline trimming cut 10 bases from V and 2 bases from J; bases unmatched to any gene: 9. The CDR3 length is 16 residues. The CDR3 DNA is TGTGCCACATCCGGGACAGGGATACCTGGGGCCAACGTCCTGACTTTC. It translates to CATSGTGIPGANVLTF.

The table lists this clonotype with a few counts. This chain connects TRBV12-3 or TRBV12-4 to TRBJ2-7; tentatively, D is TRBD2 (5 bases). This CDR3 has 15 amino acids. V was shortened by 1 base and J by 0 bases, with 10 bases between the two germline ends. The CDR3 loop reads CASSLEGAASYEQYF. CDR3 sequence (DNA): TGTGCCAGCAGTTTAGAGGGAGCGGCCTCCTACGAGCAGTACTTC.

This clonotype was counted a few times. The chain carries TRBV6-5 and TRBJ2-1; D is unresolved. The CDR3 loop spans 17 amino acids. CDR1 MNHEY and CDR2 SVGAGI come from the germline V gene. Trimming shortened V by 5 bases and J by 5 bases, and 22 bases separated the two germline ends. CDR3 protein: CASSQPTALHFDNEQFF. The CDR3, as DNA: TGTGCCAGCAGTCAACCGACGGCACTCCATTTCGACAATGAGCAGTTCTTC.

This clonotype appeared many times. The V gene is TRBV10-3, the J gene TRBJ1-1; D is unresolved. Trimming left V 4 bases short and J 1 base short, with 7 bases between. The CDR3 runs 13 residues. In germline, CDR1 is ENHRY, CDR2 SYGVKD. CDR3 nucleotides: TGTGCCATCAGTGTTCAGTCGAACACTGAAGCTTTCTTT. It translates to CAISVQSNTEAFF.

This clonotype was counted only a few times. The CDR3 nucleotides are TGTGCCAGCACGCACCAGGGTAGTGAGCAGTTCTTC. Amino acid sequence: CASTHQGSEQFF. The V and J genes are TRBV6-6 and TRBJ2-1; possibly TRBD1 for D (5 bases). V was trimmed by 7 bases and J by 9 bases, leaving 13 bases between them. From germline, CDR1 is MNHNY and CDR2 SVGAGI (reference sequence). CDR3 size: 12 residues.

This clonotype has only a few counts. The J gene is TRBJ2-7, the V gene TRBV27; TRBD1 might be the D (5 bases). Between the trimmed V and J ends, which lost 3 bases and 6 bases, there was a span of 9 bases. The germline CDR1 and CDR2 sequences are MNHEY and SMNVEV (reference sequence). The CDR3 has 12 amino acids. CDR3 nucleotide sequence: TGTGCCAGCAGTTTGATAGGGGCCGAGCAGTACTTC. It codes for CASSLIGAEQYF.

There are many counts of this clonotype. The chain carries TRBV28 and TRBJ1-3; D is ambiguous. Trimming stripped 7 bases from V and 1 base from J, with 17 bases between. The germline V gene encodes CDR1 MDHEN and CDR2 SYDVKM. The CDR3 runs 16 residues. The chain's CDR3 is CASTLSGTISGNTIYF. The DNA for the CDR3 is TGTGCCAGCACCTTATCGGGCACAATATCTGGAAACACCATATATTTT.

This clonotype was detected a few times. CDR3 DNA: TGTGCCAGCAGAGATCGGACAGGGCTACTCACAGATACGCAGTATTTT. Translated, it gives CASRDRTGLLTDTQYF. The V call is TRBV27, the J call TRBJ2-3, with 8 bases that match TRBD1. V dropped 6 bases and J dropped 2; count of bases not matched to a gene: 10. The CDR3 has 16 residues. The germline V gene has CDR1 MNHEY and CDR2 SMNVEV (reference sequence).

This clonotype was seen at least ten times. V gene TRBV2 combines with J gene TRBJ1-5, with a possible D match to TRBD1 (5 bases). Germline CDR1 and CDR2: SNHLY and FYNNEI. V gave up 3 bases and J gave up 3 bases, with 9 bases separating them. This CDR3 has 14 residues. Here the CDR3 reads CASSELGLNQPQHF. The CDR3, as DNA: TGTGCCAGCAGTGAGTTGGGACTCAATCAGCCCCAGCATTTT.

J is TRBJ1-2 and V is TRBV28, with unresolved D. V was shortened by 6 bases and J by 7 bases, with 6 bases between the two germline ends. The CDR3 runs 10 residues. The V gene's germline CDR1 is MDHEN and CDR2 SYDVKM. The CDR3 reads CASRSGGYTF. CDR3 bases: TGTGCCAGCAGGTCCGGTGGCTACACCTTC.

The chain has TRBV7-9 and TRBJ2-7; possibly TRBD1 for D (5 bases). This CDR3 is built from 13 residues. The V gene's germline CDR1 is SEHNR and CDR2 FQNEAQ (reference sequence). Trimming left V 6 bases short and J 3 bases short, with 12 bases between. The CDR3 reads CASSPRQFYEQYF. CDR3 DNA sequence: TGTGCCAGCAGTCCGCGACAGTTCTACGAGCAGTACTTC.

The chain uses TRBV29-1 and TRBJ2-5, with D unclear. CDR1 and CDR2 from the germline V gene are SQVTM and ANQGSEA. This CDR3 is 8 amino acids long. Trimming removed 6 bases from V and 10 bases from J, with 6 bases in between. The DNA of the CDR3 is TGCAGCGTGGGTAACCAGTACTTC. Its translation is CSVGNQYF. The complete variable domain, with remaining parts taken from reference TRBV29-1 and TRBJ2-5, reads SAVISQKPSRDICQRGTSLTIQCQVDSQVTMMFWYRQQPGQSLTLIATANQGSEATYESGFVIDKFPISRPNLTFSTLTVSNMSPEDSSIYLCSVGNQYFGPGTRLLVL.

This clonotype has a handful of counts. This chain uses TRBV12-3 or TRBV12-4 with TRBJ1-6; D not certain. V was shortened by 3 bases and J by 1 base, with 13 bases between the two germline ends. The CDR3 is 17 residues long. DNA for the CDR3: TGTGCCAGCAGTTTCGTGGAGTGGGGTTCCTATAATTCACCCCTCCACTTT. Translated: CASSFVEWGSYNSPLHF.

This clonotype was seen a single time. The chain recombines TRBV5-1 with TRBJ2-2; D assignment may be TRBD1 or TRBD2 (5 bases each). The V end lost 6 bases, the J end lost 1 base, and 16 bases lay between the germline ends. The CDR3 runs to 16 residues. Germline loops: CDR1 SGHRS, CDR2 YFSETQ. DNA of the CDR3: TGCGCCAGCAAACAGCCGGGGCAGGAGAACACCGGGGAGCTGTTTTTT. Protein sequence: CASKQPGQENTGELFF.

This clonotype was seen many times. The chain employs TRBV20-1 and TRBJ2-7; 7 bases map to TRBD1. Germline CDR1 is DFQATT and CDR2 is SNEGSKA (reference sequence). Trimming removed 3 bases from V and 6 bases from J; junction bases left unmatched: 5. This CDR3 region has 12 residues. The CDR3 DNA is TGCAGTGCTAGTTACAGGGGTGCCGAGCAGTACTTC. As protein: CSASYRGAEQYF.

There are a few counts of this clonotype. The rearrangement joins TRBV7-2 to TRBJ2-1; 8 bases are a match to TRBD1. The CDR3 runs to 15 residues. Germline-derived CDR1 and CDR2 are SGHTA and FQGNSA. V was pared by 2 bases and J by 8 bases, with 8 bases of the junction left unmatched. The CDR3 reads CASSLKGQGFYEQFF. CDR3 nucleotides: TGTGCCAGCAGCTTAAAAGGACAGGGTTTCTATGAGCAGTTCTTC.

The chain joins TRBV7-7 to TRBJ2-1; perhaps TRBD2 as D (6 bases). From germline, CDR1 is SSHAT and CDR2 FNYEAQ (reference sequence). Trimming removed 5 bases at V and 7 bases at J, with 18 bases between. This CDR3 comprises 15 residues. The CDR3 is CASSPEVGGGNEQFF. CDR3 sequence (DNA): TGTGCCAGCAGCCCCGAGGTGGGAGGAGGGAATGAGCAGTTCTTC.

The gene calls are TRBV27 and TRBJ1-6; possibly TRBD1 for D (5 bases). The CDR3 is 16 residues long. CDR1 is MNHEY and CDR2 is SMNVEV in the germline V gene (reference sequence). V was trimmed by 5 bases and J by 0 bases, leaving 11 bases between them. This chain's CDR3 is CASSEGPSSYNSPLHF. The CDR3 DNA follows: TGTGCCAGCAGTGAGGGGCCCAGCTCCTATAATTCACCCCTCCACTTT.

The chain has TRBV25-1 and TRBJ1-1; 7 positions agree with TRBD1. Trimming cost V 1 base and J 5 bases; bases outside gene matches: 7. The germline V gene encodes CDR1 MGHDK and CDR2 SYGVNS. The CDR3 is 15 amino acids. DNA for the CDR3: TGTGCCAGCAGTGAATCAGGGACAGAAGTTACTGAAGCTTTCTTT. Its translation is CASSESGTEVTEAFF.

This clonotype was seen more than once but under ten times. The V gene is TRBV19, the J gene TRBJ1-4, with D unresolved. Germline CDR1 reads LNHDA; CDR2 reads SQIVND (reference sequence). Trimming removed 5 bases at V and 4 bases at J, with 11 bases between. The CDR3 is 14 residues long. The CDR3 loop reads CASSLPSDNEKLFF. DNA of the CDR3: TGTGCCAGTAGTCTCCCCTCAGATAATGAAAAACTGTTTTTT.